There are a few counts of the clone carrying this TCR beta chain. Its matching antigen is unknown. Via MiXCR, TCRdb re-called the reads, giving one row per CDR3 protein. The data show about 42,000 distinct CDR3 sequences, 12% seen once. This sample was taken from a study of type 1 regulatory T cells. Study-wide background: T-allo10 is an in vitro-generated, Tr1-enriched CD4 T cell product specific for alloantigen. General study points: Compared with non-Tr1 cells, Tr1 cells showed a narrower TCR repertoire.

This sequence was found in a human donor in good health. What was sequenced was cultured non-Tr1 T cells, either the whole culture or a sorted T cell fraction (not recorded which).

The CDR3 protein is CSVGPPEREQYF. CDR3 in DNA: TGCAGCGTTGGACCGCCCGAGCGGGAGCAGTACTTC. The chain carries TRBV29-1 and TRBJ2-7; D might be TRBD2 (5 bases). V lost 4 bases and J 7 bases, leaving 14 bases between the germline ends. This CDR3 region has 12 residues. Germline assignment: CDR1 SQVTM and CDR2 ANQGSEA.